Listed below are T cell receptor beta chains from one sample, sequenced in a study of cytomegalovirus exposure and HLA in healthy donors. Profiling relied on immunoSEQ multiplex PCR, and the TCRdb table lists in-frame clones only, not all of them. The sample carries roughly 190,000 clones, 75% to 90% recorded once. Material: PBMCs. These receptors came from a young woman in good health and CMV-seronegative. The conserved cysteine and the conserved F or W are not part of the CDR3 here.

v_call cdr3_aa
TRBV27 ASSFVAGGSDTQY
TRBV6-5 ASSYANTGGYGYT
TRBV7-9 ATSWAGGHLNTQY
TRBV7-3 ASSLIGVATDTQY
TRBV19 ASSSQEGDTEAF
TRBV5-1 ASSTGDYSYQETQY
TRBV27 ASSWTGGPYNEQF
TRBV6-5 AGSPLRRNNSPLH
TRBV7-3 ASSSIAGEQY
TRBV6-6 ASSNRDRSYGYT
TRBV5-1 ASSLQGADYGYT
TRBV14 ASSLLPSDSYEQY
TRBV28 ASHHDRGRGYT
TRBV18 ASSPLLGGTGRNTEAF
TRBV9 ASSAGTGNTIY
TRBV19 ASSIRSAGFSNQPQH
TRBV9 ASSVARVAGNNEQF
TRBV29-1 SAIQGGYTEAF
TRBV5-6 ASSLSRDRNQPQH
TRBV5-1 ASSFEGLSSYEQY
TRBV5-6 ASSFRDFMYQETQY
TRBV28 AISGTSGDEQF
TRBV29-1 SAGTGSGNQPQH
TRBV5-1 ASSSEVAGTSTDTQY
TRBV14 ASTANTGELF
TRBV19 ASSIGDNEQF
TRBV7-9 ASSRPGQAEAF
TRBV6-6 ASTVGLGPYEQY
TRBV7-9 ASREAQGVNEQF
TRBV5-1 ASSANGARSGANVLT
TRBV7-9 ASSSSGGTNYGYT
TRBV7-9 ASSPQGGETQY
TRBV28 ASSLQVTGNTIY
TRBV5-1 ASSLAASGGGEQY
TRBV19 ASSTRAAGLADTQY
TRBV30 ACSSNWGTNTGELF
TRBV7-2 ASSATGELF
TRBV27 ASSPIAGGRSGANVLT
TRBV19 ASNPGLYSNQPQH
TRBV7-3 ASSLSVGAGELF
TRBV15 ATSRDRGLRTF
TRBV25-1 ASSVTGASDTGELF
TRBV28 ASSFLVTYEQY
TRBV5-1 ASSLGQTVGELF
TRBV25-1 ASSGGAATNEKLF
TRBV4-2 ASSQDPGLAGPPYEQY